This T cell receptor (beta chain) came from a study of blood T cell repertoires in COVID-19. CDR1 and CDR2 from the germline V gene are WNHNN and SYGVQD (reference sequence). With V trimmed by 4 bases and J by 4 bases, 4 bases remained unmatched. The CDR3 sequence is 15 residues long. Sequencing used immunoSEQ multiplex PCR; TCRdb keeps in-frame clones, though not all of them. Of roughly 390,000 clones listed, approximately 87% are singletons. Sequencing used peripheral blood. This clonotype was obtained from a woman in her 30s with COVID-19, enrolled during active disease. The V gene is TRBV10-1, the J gene TRBJ2-1; 10 nucleotides align to TRBD2. CDR3 DNA sequence: TGCGCCAGCAGTGTAATAGCGGGAGGATACAATGAGCAGTTCTTC. This codes for CASSVIAGGYNEQFF.